This is a list of T cell receptor beta chains from one sample in a study of cytomegalovirus exposure and HLA in healthy donors. Repertoires were generated with immunoSEQ multiplex PCR, while TCRdb's copy carries only in-frame clones and drops some. This sample yields 35,000 to 55,000 clones, of which around three quarters are seen a single time; roughly 1.5% belongs to the top ten. Sequencing used PBMCs. Receptor source: a man aged 25 to 45 in good health and CMV-seronegative. Both conserved end residues are part of each CDR3. A D gene is named only where the DNA matches it firmly. Only some rows state a clone size, as once, few, many or a class for expanded clones.

V	D	size	J	CDR3	DNA
TRBV10-3	TRBD1	NA	TRBJ2-7	CAISEYLTQGNEQYF	TGTGCCATCAGTGAGTATTTAACACAGGGGAACGAGCAGTACTTC
TRBV14	NA	NA	TRBJ2-3	CASSQEPGGDTQYF	TGTGCCAGCAGCCAAGAGCCTGGAGGGGATACGCAGTATTTT
TRBV19	TRBD1	NA	TRBJ2-1	CASSIGTGRNEQFF	TGTGCCAGTAGTATAGGGACAGGGAGGAATGAGCAGTTCTTC
TRBV11-2	NA	NA	TRBJ2-5	CASSLGPQETQYF	TGTGCCAGCAGCTTAGGGCCCCAAGAGACCCAGTACTTC
TRBV10-3	NA	NA	TRBJ2-7	CAISEPSLSYEQYF	TGTGCCATCAGTGAGCCTAGCCTGAGCTACGAGCAGTACTTC
TRBV9	NA	NA	TRBJ2-5	CASSVAGGGMPQYF	TGTGCCAGCAGCGTAGCTGGTGGGGGGATGCCCCAGTACTTC
TRBV5-1	NA	few	TRBJ2-3	CASSLALAAADTQYF	TGCGCCAGCAGCTTGGCTCTAGCAGCGGCAGATACGCAGTATTTT
TRBV30	TRBD2	few	TRBJ2-2	CAWSTGTSGKVGELFF	TGTGCCTGGAGTACCGGGACTAGCGGGAAGGTCGGGGAGCTGTTTTTT
TRBV27	NA	NA	TRBJ2-7	CASSLAQGTYEQYF	TGTGCCAGCAGTTTAGCACAGGGGACTTACGAGCAGTACTTC
TRBV10-3	TRBD1	once	TRBJ2-7	CAIGDSPYEQYF	TGTGCCATCGGGGACAGCCCCTACGAGCAGTACTTC
TRBV5-1	TRBD2	NA	TRBJ2-3	CASSFTGLAGGLQLGGDTQYF	TGCGCCAGCAGCTTCACCGGACTAGCGGGAGGCCTACAGCTCGGAGGAGATACGCAGTATTTT
TRBV28	NA	NA	TRBJ2-2	CASSFPAGHPLYTGELFF	TGTGCCAGCAGCTTTCCCGCTGGACACCCCCTTTACACCGGGGAGCTGTTTTTT
TRBV27	TRBD2	once	TRBJ2-3	CASSRLIGTSGTDTQYF	TGTGCCAGCAGCCGCCTAATAGGGACTAGCGGCACAGATACGCAGTATTTT
TRBV30	NA	NA	TRBJ2-3	CAWSVLRGSTDTQYF	TGTGCCTGGAGTGTACTTAGGGGCAGCACAGATACGCAGTATTTT
TRBV5-1	NA	once	TRBJ2-7	CASSFTAAYEQYF	TGCGCCAGCAGCTTTACGGCGGCCTACGAGCAGTACTTC
TRBV27	NA	NA	TRBJ1-5	CASSLSEPWAGQPQHF	TGTGCCAGCAGTTTATCGGAGCCGTGGGCGGGTCAGCCCCAGCATTTT
TRBV30	NA	NA	TRBJ1-1	CAWSPRLQGAAFF	TGTGCCTGGAGTCCCCGGCTCCAGGGTGCAGCTTTCTTT
TRBV14	TRBD1	NA	TRBJ1-1	CASSPRQGMNTEAFF	TGTGCCAGCAGCCCTAGACAGGGAATGAACACTGAAGCTTTCTTT
TRBV11-3	TRBD2	NA	TRBJ2-2	CASSLSWAGGNTGELFF	TGTGCCAGCAGCTTGAGCTGGGCGGGAGGGAACACCGGGGAGCTGTTTTTT
TRBV10-1	TRBD1	NA	TRBJ2-7	CASSDHRGPYEQYF	TGCGCCAGCAGTGACCACAGGGGACCCTACGAGCAGTACTTC
TRBV6-5	TRBD1	NA	TRBJ2-5	CASSYLGQGGRQTQYF	TGTGCCAGCAGTTACTTAGGACAGGGGGGGCGGCAGACCCAGTACTTC
TRBV10-3	TRBD1	NA	TRBJ2-3	CAISGTGSSTDTQYF	TGTGCCATCAGTGGGACAGGATCTAGCACAGATACGCAGTATTTT
TRBV6-5	NA	NA	TRBJ2-5	CASSYVQGSQETQYF	TGTGCCAGCAGTTACGTACAGGGCTCCCAAGAGACCCAGTACTTC
TRBV18	NA	NA	TRBJ1-2	CASSPTTGRGYTF	TGTGCCAGCTCACCGACGACAGGCAGGGGCTACACCTTC
TRBV27	NA	NA	TRBJ1-5	CASSLAAGFQPQHF	TGTGCCAGCAGCCTAGCGGCAGGGTTTCAGCCCCAGCATTTT
TRBV5-1	TRBD1	NA	TRBJ1-1	CASRFGQANTEAFF	TGCGCCAGCCGATTTGGACAGGCGAACACTGAAGCTTTCTTT
TRBV23-1	TRBD1	medium-sized	TRBJ2-2	CASSQSGGDTGELFF	TGCGCCAGCAGTCAATCAGGGGGCGACACCGGGGAGCTGTTTTTT
TRBV25-1	NA	NA	TRBJ2-2	CASRGAGVQTGELFF	TGTGCCAGCAGGGGGGCGGGAGTTCAGACCGGGGAGCTGTTTTTT
TRBV4-2	TRBD2	NA	TRBJ2-1	CASSPDAGGGRYNEQFF	TGTGCCAGCAGCCCAGACGCGGGGGGTGGGAGATACAATGAGCAGTTCTTC
TRBV6-5	TRBD1	NA	TRBJ2-3	CASRDEGQGVYTQYF	TGTGCCAGCAGGGACGAGGGACAGGGAGTATATACGCAGTATTTT
TRBV18	NA	once	TRBJ2-7	CASSLRAGGIYEQYF	TGTGCCAGCTCACTCCGGGCCGGAGGGATCTACGAGCAGTACTTC
TRBV7-9	NA	NA	TRBJ2-3	CASSHNPGADTQYF	TGTGCCAGCAGCCATAACCCCGGGGCAGATACGCAGTATTTT
TRBV19	TRBD1	NA	TRBJ2-7	CASSIARTGDHEQYF	TGTGCCAGTAGTATAGCCCGCACAGGGGACCACGAGCAGTACTTC
TRBV9	NA	NA	TRBJ2-2	CASSALGGTGELFF	TGTGCCAGCAGCGCCTTAGGAGGGACCGGGGAGCTGTTTTTT
TRBV4-2	NA	few	TRBJ2-3	CASSQVAENTDTQYF	TGTGCCAGCAGCCAAGTAGCGGAGAACACAGATACGCAGTATTTT
TRBV28	TRBD2	few	TRBJ2-5	CASSLLAGSQETQYF	TGTGCCAGCAGTTTGCTAGCGGGGAGCCAAGAGACCCAGTACTTC
TRBV5-1	TRBD2	NA	TRBJ2-7	CASSAGQPGLAGLLGSFYEQYF	TGCGCCAGCAGCGCAGGACAGCCGGGACTAGCGGGCCTCCTTGGGTCCTTTTACGAGCAGTACTTC
TRBV29-1	NA	few	TRBJ1-2	CSVLDSGYTF	TGCAGCGTTCTGGACTCTGGCTACACCTTC
TRBV9	NA	few	TRBJ1-2	CASYQGGYGYTF	TGTGCCAGTTATCAGGGCGGCTATGGCTACACCTTC
TRBV29-1	TRBD1	NA	TRBJ2-3	CSGGDRVADTQYF	TGCAGCGGGGGGGACAGGGTGGCGGATACGCAGTATTTT
TRBV2	TRBD1	NA	TRBJ1-6	CASSGKTGGSPLHF	TGTGCCAGCAGTGGAAAAACAGGGGGATCACCCCTCCACTTT
TRBV9	NA	NA	TRBJ2-3	CASSTQGLPITDTQYF	TGTGCCAGCAGCACCCAGGGACTCCCCATCACAGATACGCAGTATTTT
TRBV5-4	TRBD2	NA	TRBJ2-1	CASSPNGRPGDNEQFF	TGTGCCAGCAGCCCAAACGGGAGGCCTGGGGACAATGAGCAGTTCTTC
TRBV19	NA	NA	TRBJ2-2	CASRLPGPDTGELFF	TGTGCCAGTCGACTACCTGGGCCAGACACCGGGGAGCTGTTTTTT
TRBV11-2	NA	NA	TRBJ2-5	CASGRQSQETQYF	TGTGCCAGCGGCCGACAGTCCCAAGAGACCCAGTACTTC
TRBV18	NA	NA	TRBJ2-6	CASSPWGGLSSGANVLTF	TGTGCCAGCTCACCATGGGGGGGCCTATCATCTGGGGCCAACGTCCTGACTTTC
TRBV27	NA	NA	TRBJ1-6	CASSLLRGSYNSPLHF	TGTGCCAGCAGTTTACTCAGGGGCTCCTATAATTCACCCCTCCACTTT
TRBV7-2	TRBD1	NA	TRBJ2-1	CASSYHRGSIYNEQFF	TGTGCCAGCAGCTACCACAGGGGGAGTATCTACAATGAGCAGTTCTTC
TRBV6-1	TRBD2	few	TRBJ2-7	CASRSGGTGYEQYF	TGTGCCAGCAGGTCGGGGGGAACTGGCTACGAGCAGTACTTC
TRBV4-1	NA	few	TRBJ2-2	CASSRQVNTGELFF	TGCGCCAGCAGCCGACAGGTGAACACCGGGGAGCTGTTTTTT
TRBV18	NA	NA	TRBJ2-3	CASSPKSTSTDTQYF	TGTGCCAGCTCACCAAAGAGCACGAGTACAGATACGCAGTATTTT
TRBV30	NA	NA	TRBJ2-5	CALALGETQYF	TGTGCCTTAGCTCTCGGCGAGACCCAGTACTTC
TRBV5-6	NA	NA	TRBJ1-2	CASSLPSRENYGYTF	TGTGCCAGCAGCTTGCCGTCCCGAGAGAACTATGGCTACACCTTC